The clone carrying this TCR beta chain showed up just once. Its antigen is currently unknown. The identical CDR3 is also encoded by other nucleotide sequences in the sample. These data originate in a study of Ad26.COV2.S vaccination and SARS-CoV-2 variants. Background on the study: Participants got Ad26.COV2.S intramuscularly, once or twice 56 days apart. Study-level points and caveats: Spike-specific TCR breadth was greater after Ad26.COV2.S than placebo. Reported findings describe substantial breadth in spike-specific CD8+ and CD4+ T cell responses following vaccination.

TCRdb's copy holds only in-frame clones and misses some; the assay was immunoSEQ multiplex PCR. In the table there are about 500,000 clones, about nine tenths of which are singletons. Treatment meaning: around 19 received Ad26.COV2.S at low or high dose, single or two shots; 5 received placebo; per-sample allocation not given. Sampling was done on day 63 after the first vaccine or placebo injection. This vaccine is an Ad26 vector that expresses the Wuhan-strain SARS-CoV-2 spike. This clonotype originated in a person between 18 and 59 years old who received the Ad26.COV2.S COVID-19 vaccine or a placebo. The sample consisted of peripheral blood, taken in a trial of Ad26.COV2.S vaccine versus placebo.

The CDR3, as DNA: TGTGCCACCAGCAGAGATTATGGGGGAAATCAGCCCCAGCATTTT. It codes for CATSRDYGGNQPQHF. V is TRBV15 and J is TRBJ1-5, with D possibly being TRBD1 (5 bases). The CDR3 runs to 15 residues. Germline V gives CDR1 LNHNV, CDR2 YYDKDF (reference sequence). V lost 0 bases, J lost 4 bases, and 10 bases lay in between.